Below are 12 T cell receptor beta chains sequenced from a single sample in a study of human T cells and chemical hapten exposure. The sample's time point: patch test 1, 2 weeks after DPC sensitization. The treatment is: therapeutic diphenylcyclopropenone sensitization with weekly scalp DPC. TCRdb ran MiXCR on the RACE reads and lists one entry per CDR3 protein. Here the sample spans around 71,000 distinct CDR3 sequences, around 10% being singletons. Source: whole blood, taken in connection with sensitization to the hapten diphenylcyclopropenone (DPC). Source of these receptors: a woman aged 40 to 50 with alopecia areata. Some clones in this sample may be carry-over from other donors' samples.

In its sample, this clonotype was seen many times. The chain has TRBV27 and TRBJ2-7, with TRBD1 matching over 7 bases. This CDR3 is 13 amino acids long. V dropped 5 bases and J dropped 3; count of bases not matched to a gene: 4. CDR1 and CDR2 (germline): MNHEY, SMNVEV (reference sequence). The CDR3 DNA is TGTGCCAGCAGTCCGGGACAGAACTACGAGCAGTACTTC. Its translation: CASSPGQNYEQYF.

Comments on this clonotype: This may come from a read error, since a much larger clone is one base off. The chain employs TRBV9 and TRBJ2-3; D possibly corresponds to TRBD2 (5 bases). The CDR3 is 15 amino acids. Germline values: CDR1 SGDLS, CDR2 YYNGEE. Trimming left V 2 bases short and J 4 bases short, with 14 bases between. CDR3 loop: CASSVDPWRSDTQYF. Here the CDR3 DNA reads TGTGCCAGCAGCGTCGACCCGTGGAGGTCAGATACGCAGTATTTT.

This clonotype came up many times. The J gene is TRBJ2-7, the V gene TRBV4-2, with 10 bases identical to TRBD1. The junction had 7 bases not matched to a gene; V was cut back by 1 base and J by 10 bases. The CDR3 consists of 14 residues. Germline values: CDR1 LGHNA, CDR2 YNFKEQ. The CDR3 sequence: CASSQGGQGRIQYF. For the CDR3, the DNA is TGTGCCAGCAGCCAAGGGGGACAGGGGCGCATACAGTACTTC.

The chain is built from TRBV10-3 and TRBJ2-7; possible D gene TRBD2, 5 bases. Trimming took 6 bases from V and 3 from J, leaving 9 bases between them. Looked up from germline, CDR1 is ENHRY and CDR2 is SYGVKD. This CDR3 has 12 residues. CDR3 DNA sequence: TGTGCCATCAGGGAGGAACTCTACGAGCAGTACTTC. It specifies CAIREELYEQYF.

The V call is TRBV6-1, the J call TRBJ2-1, with a weak D call TRBD1 (5 bases). Trimming took off 1 base at V and 4 bases at J, with 20 bases between the two ends. CDR3 length: 18 residues. Germline V gene sequence: CDR1 MNHNS, CDR2 SASEGT. The CDR3 sequence is CASSEDPGHNLFYNEQFF. The CDR3 nucleotides are TGTGCCAGCAGTGAAGACCCTGGACACAATCTATTTTACAATGAGCAGTTCTTC.

This chain uses TRBV21-1 with TRBJ1-5; the table assigns TRBD1, which was not confirmed against the DNA. TRBV21-1 is assigned pseudogene status. This CDR3 has 18 amino acids. CDR3 bases: TGTGCCAGCAGCCCGAGAGGACAGGGCCACCGTAGCAATCAGCCCCAGCATTTT. The encoded protein is CASSPRGQGHRSNQPQHF.

This clonotype appeared many times. This sequence joins TRBV4-1 and TRBJ1-1; maybe TRBD1 (6 bases). Trimming shortened V by 2 bases and J by 4 bases, and 17 bases separated the two germline ends. The CDR3 runs 16 residues. From germline, CDR1 is MGHRA and CDR2 YSYEKL. CDR3 residues: CASSQYSGHPGTEAFF. CDR3 nucleotide sequence: TGCGCCAGCAGCCAATATTCGGGACATCCGGGCACTGAAGCTTTCTTT.

The V call is TRBV29-1, the J call TRBJ2-6, with 8 bases lining up with TRBD2. V lost 5 bases and J lost 1; bases outside the gene matches: 4. The CDR3 extends over 15 amino acids. The germline gives CDR1 SQVTM, CDR2 ANQGSEA. The CDR3 protein is CSVWIAGSGANVLTF. The CDR3 region has the DNA TGCAGCGTTTGGATAGCGGGATCTGGGGCCAACGTCCTGACTTTC.

In its sample, this clonotype was seen a few times. This chain joins TRBV18 and TRBJ2-1; D is unresolved. CDR1 is KGHSH and CDR2 is LQKENI in the germline V gene. Deletions cut 3 bases from V and 9 bases from J, with 15 bases between. The CDR3 has 14 residues. This chain's CDR3 is CASSPNSLGFEQFF. The CDR3 DNA reads as TGTGCCAGCTCACCGAACTCGCTCGGGTTTGAGCAGTTCTTC.

At least ten counts were recorded for this clonotype. The rearrangement links TRBV18 to TRBJ1-5, with unresolved D. V dropped 3 bases and J dropped 1 base, with 4 bases sitting between them. The V gene's germline CDR1 is KGHSH and CDR2 LQKENI. The CDR3 totals 13 residues. CDR3 nucleotide sequence: TGTGCCAGCTCACCGGGGAGCAATCAGCCCCAGCATTTT. It translates to CASSPGSNQPQHF.

This clonotype was detected only a few times. The chain has TRBV20-1 and TRBJ2-5, with 10 bases matching TRBD2. The V and J ends lost 0 bases and 7 bases, in that order; junction bases with no gene match: 5. The length of the CDR3 is 14 residues. Germline V lookup: CDR1 DFQATT, CDR2 SNEGSKA (reference sequence). The CDR3 protein is CSARDLQRGGTQYF. Written as DNA, the CDR3 is TGCAGTGCTAGAGATTTGCAGCGGGGGGGGACCCAGTACTTC.

This clonotype was detected ten times or more. This sequence joins TRBV7-9 and TRBJ2-7; D gene ambiguous. Per germline, CDR1 SEHNR and CDR2 FQNEAQ (reference sequence). The CDR3 has 13 amino acids. V was clipped by 2 bases and J by 6 bases, with 11 bases between them. In DNA, the CDR3 is TGTGCCAGCAGCTTAATTTCCTGGGTCGAGCAGTACTTC. Translation gives CASSLISWVEQYF.